This T cell receptor (beta chain) was retrieved from a study of identifying expanded T cells in peripheral blood. Study results and caveats: Variance in clone template counts between approximately 2-week samples significantly increased with total template count across all healthy donors. Differentially abundant clones: roughly 1.2 between replicates, 16.4 at two to three weeks, 18 to 20 at four.

TCRdb keeps only in-frame clones here, not all; method: immunoSEQ multiplex PCR. The sample includes 50,000 to 60,000 clones, roughly 82% seen only once; the top ten take 14%. Turning to this clone: The antigen is unknown.

Healthy donors had no documented immune events, such as infections, while sampled. Trimming pared 2 bases from V and 7 bases from J, leaving 9 bases between. CDR1 is SGDLS, CDR2 YYNGEE, per germline. The CDR3 is made up of 12 amino acids. This sequence was found in a person between 18 and 70 years old in good health. The sample consisted of blood. V gene TRBV9 combines with J gene TRBJ1-2; TRBD1 is a possible D gene (5 bases). The chain's CDR3 is CASSVPGGGYTF. Written as DNA, the CDR3 is TGTGCCAGCAGCGTCCCGGGGGGTGGCTACACCTTC.